This entry features one T cell receptor beta chain sequence. Sequenced by immunoSEQ multiplex PCR; TCRdb stores in-frame clones only, minus some. The sample lists about 170,000 clones, 70% to 90% occurring once. This sample is drawn from a study of blood T cell repertoires in COVID-19. Background on the study: COVID-19 samples from acute and convalescent phases originated in the United States, Italy and Spain. From T cells, B-cell-depleted T cells, or PBMCs came the material, which was cDNA or gDNA.

The germline CDR1 and CDR2 sequences are MNHEY and SMNVEV (reference sequence). Trimming took 6 bases from V and 5 from J; bases not matched to a gene: 17. The CDR3 sequence is 17 residues long. The chain uses TRBV27 and TRBJ2-5, with 8 bases fitting TRBD2. The receptor comes from a man aged 35 to 55 who had recovered from COVID-19. The sequencing input was peripheral blood. CDR3 residues: CASSLNPWGSGTETQYF. CDR3 DNA: TGTGCCAGCAGCCTAAACCCCTGGGGTAGCGGGACCGAGACCCAGTACTTC.